This note documents a single T cell receptor beta chain sequence. The antigen is not known. The data belong to a study of cytomegalovirus exposure and HLA in healthy donors. Study outcomes and limitations: Reports credit the classifier with highly specific, highly sensitive diagnosis of cytomegalovirus status.

The primer mix had 60 Vbeta and 13 Jbeta primers. Produced via immunoSEQ multiplex PCR; TCRdb's table is partial and in-frame only. The data show about 120,000 clones, 81% seen once. Germline V CDR1 and CDR2: MNHEY, SVGAGI. The CDR3 consists of 14 residues. The V and J ends lost 10 bases and 2 bases respectively, with 18 bases between them. Sequenced input: PBMCs. The clonotype was recovered from a woman in her twenties or thirties in good health and CMV-seronegative. V is TRBV6-5 and J is TRBJ2-7; D is possibly TRBD2 (6 bases). The CDR3 spells CATSPGDGPYEQYF. The DNA of the CDR3 is TGTGCCACCAGCCCGGGGGACGGACCCTACGAGCAGTACTTC.